This TCR beta chain was recovered during a study of regulatory T cells in long-lasting Graves disease. Time point meaning: newly diagnosed GD, antithyroid drugs for less than 3 months. The authors made the TCR library using RNA they extracted from PBMCs. With iRepertoire HTBI primers and Arm-PCR of CDR3 regions, TCR beta libraries were built. TCRdb analysed the multiplex PCR reads with MiXCR anew, one entry per CDR3 protein. Altogether about 560,000 distinct CDR3 sequences are present, approximately 16% being singletons, with the ten largest covering more than 10%. The J segment lost 3 bases and the V segment lost 4 bases, leaving 10 bases of the junction unmatched. The CDR3 loop spans 16 amino acids. Germline loops: CDR1 LGHDT, CDR2 YNNKEL (reference sequence). To note about this clonotype: Its antigen is as yet unknown.

General study points: Segments TRBV28, TRBJ1-2 and TRBJ2-5 showed preferential usage in persistent disease.

The sample was also reused in another study, on T cells in Graves' hyperthyroidism and ophthalmopathy. As that study records: The definition of stable Graves' hyperthyroidism was no ophthalmopathy progression within 18 months. Classification by a 13 V-J model distinguished ophthalmopathy from stable hyperthyroidism.

This sequence was found in a man between 18 and 29 years old with Graves disease. J is TRBJ2-7 and V is TRBV3-1, with 9 bases identical to TRBD2. The sample consisted of peripheral blood mononuclear cells (PBMCs), taken at new diagnosis, from a patient treated with antithyroid drugs. For the CDR3, the DNA is TGTGCCAGCAGCCCCGAGAGGCTAGCGGGAATCTACGAGCAGTACTTC. Amino acid sequence: CASSPERLAGIYEQYF.